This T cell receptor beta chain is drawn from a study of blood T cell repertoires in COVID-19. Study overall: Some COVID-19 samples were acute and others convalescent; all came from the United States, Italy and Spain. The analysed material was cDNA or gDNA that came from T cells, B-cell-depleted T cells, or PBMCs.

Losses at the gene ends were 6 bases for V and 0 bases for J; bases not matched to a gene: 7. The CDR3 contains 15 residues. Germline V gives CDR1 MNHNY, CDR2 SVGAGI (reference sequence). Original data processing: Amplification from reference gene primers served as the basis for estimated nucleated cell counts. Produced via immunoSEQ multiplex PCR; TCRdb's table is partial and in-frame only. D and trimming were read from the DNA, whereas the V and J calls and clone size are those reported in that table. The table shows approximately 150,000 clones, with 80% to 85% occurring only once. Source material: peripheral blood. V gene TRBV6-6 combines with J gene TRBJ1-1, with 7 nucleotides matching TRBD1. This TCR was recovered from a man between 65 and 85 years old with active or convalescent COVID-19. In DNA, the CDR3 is TGTGCCAGCAGAGAACAGGGGACCTTGAACACTGAAGCTTTCTTT. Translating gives CASREQGTLNTEAFF.